The 9 T cell receptor beta chains listed next were all sequenced from one sample in a study of human T cells and chemical hapten exposure. The time point is: pre-sensitization, week 0. Treatment of the sample: therapeutic diphenylcyclopropenone sensitization with weekly scalp DPC. TCRdb analysed the RACE reads with MiXCR anew, one entry per CDR3 protein. The repertoire holds 380,000 or so distinct CDR3 sequences, with 5.5% as singletons. The material sequenced was whole blood, taken in connection with sensitization to the hapten diphenylcyclopropenone (DPC). Receptor source: a young woman with alopecia areata. Some clones in this sample may be carry-over from other donors' samples.

This clonotype has just a few counts. This chain connects TRBV10-3 to TRBJ2-7; no definite D call. Germline values: CDR1 ENHRY, CDR2 SYGVKD. The CDR3 spans 13 residues. Trimming stripped 3 bases from V and 7 bases from J, with 13 bases between. The CDR3 loop reads CAISDSTLLEQYF. Written as DNA, the CDR3 is TGTGCCATCAGTGACAGTACTTTGCTGGAGCAGTACTTC.

The chain joins TRBV15 to TRBJ2-7; D is unclear. This CDR3 spans 14 amino acids. Germline lookup yields CDR1 LNHNV and CDR2 YYDKDF (reference sequence). Trimming took 5 bases from V and 0 from J, leaving 11 bases between them. The CDR3 protein is CATSWRTDSYEQYF. CDR3 DNA: TGTGCCACCAGCTGGCGGACCGACTCCTACGAGCAGTACTTC.

V gene TRBV10-3 combines with J gene TRBJ1-3, with D perhaps matching TRBD1 (5 bases). The CDR3 runs 17 residues. Germline values: CDR1 ENHRY, CDR2 SYGVKD. Trimming pared 5 bases from V and 2 bases from J, leaving 19 bases between. The CDR3 coding sequence is TGTGCCATCAGTTTCTTTGGGGGAGGTTACGCTGGAAACACCATATATTTT. Protein: CAISFFGGGYAGNTIYF.

This clonotype was counted at least ten times. The chain recombines TRBV29-1 with TRBJ2-1, with TRBD2 identical over 10 bases. V shed 6 bases, J shed 6 bases, and the junction held 5 bases outside the gene matches. Looked up from germline, CDR1 is SQVTM and CDR2 is ANQGSEA. The CDR3 length is 13 residues. The CDR3 DNA is TGCAGCGTCGGGACTAGCGCACTCAATGAGCAGTTCTTC. It yields the protein CSVGTSALNEQFF.

This clonotype showed up many times. The rearrangement uses TRBV20-1 and TRBJ2-7; the match to TRBD2 covers 12 bases. The CDR3 runs 15 residues. V shed 0 bases and J 6 bases; nucleotides not matched to a gene: 6. CDR1 and CDR2 (germline): DFQATT, SNEGSKA (reference sequence). The chain's CDR3 is CSAREGLAGGLEQYF. In nucleotides, the CDR3 is TGCAGTGCTAGAGAGGGTCTAGCGGGGGGGCTCGAGCAGTACTTC.

This chain joins TRBV6-5 and TRBJ2-7; D is perhaps TRBD2 (5 bases). The CDR3 has 15 residues. Germline V gene sequence: CDR1 MNHEY, CDR2 SVGAGI. Trimming left V 6 bases short and J 0 bases short, with 15 bases between. CDR3 amino acids: CASSLGLKSSYEQYF. The CDR3 DNA follows: TGTGCCAGCAGCCTAGGACTGAAGAGCTCCTACGAGCAGTACTTC.

V is TRBV6-2 or TRBV6-3 and J is TRBJ1-2; 7 positions agree with TRBD1. V shed 5 bases, J shed 4 bases, and the junction held 7 bases outside the gene matches. The CDR3 extends over 14 amino acids. Per the germline V gene, CDR1 is MNHEY and CDR2 is SVGEGT. CDR3: CASSGWDSIYGYTF. The DNA for the CDR3 is TGTGCCAGCAGTGGTTGGGACAGCATCTATGGCTACACCTTC.

This clonotype appeared many times. This CDR3 is CASRINGGSEAFF. CDR3 nucleotide sequence: TGTGCCAGCAGGATAAACGGGGGCTCTGAAGCTTTCTTT. The rearrangement joins TRBV12-3 or TRBV12-4 to TRBJ1-1; possible D gene TRBD1, 6 bases. CDR3 length: 13 amino acids. With 6 bases removed from V and 6 bases from J, the gap between germline ends came to 14 bases.

Only a few counts were recorded for this clonotype. The chain is built from TRBV9 and TRBJ2-2; D remains ambiguous. V dropped 0 bases and J dropped 5 bases, with 5 bases sitting between them. The V gene's germline CDR1 is SGDLS and CDR2 YYNGEE. This CDR3 is 13 amino acids long. This chain's CDR3 is CASSVDQTGELFF. As DNA, the CDR3 is TGTGCCAGCAGCGTAGATCAAACCGGGGAGCTGTTTTTT.